This T cell receptor beta chain is from a study of cytomegalovirus exposure and HLA in healthy donors. Study-wide context: Earlier sequencing of around 190 million T cells yielded around 120 million unique TCR beta sequences.

Unmatched junction bases numbered 10, after V lost 4 bases and J lost 7 bases. CDR1 and CDR2 from the germline V gene are SGHAT and FQNNGV. This CDR3 spans 15 amino acids. Primers included in the PCR were 60 Vbeta and 13 Jbeta primers. TCRdb's table, derived via immunoSEQ multiplex PCR, lists solely in-frame clones and lacks some. The sample consists of over 150,000 clones, approximately 79% of them appearing once. This TCR was recovered from a man in his fifties or sixties in good health and CMV-seronegative. The chain employs TRBV11-2 and TRBJ1-2; 9 bases line up with TRBD1. Sequenced input: PBMCs. The CDR3 DNA sequence: TGTGCCAGCAGCTCGCTACAGGGGGCTGGTAGTGGCTACACCTTC. Residues: CASSSLQGAGSGYTF.